The rows below give T cell receptor beta chains drawn from one sample of a study of beta chain features in type 1 diabetes. The protocol was immunoSEQ multiplex PCR, while the TCRdb copy is restricted to in-frame clones and leaves out a portion. The sample records approximately 37,000 clones, 49% being singletons. The sequencing sample was made of central memory CD4+ T cells from blood. Receptors were obtained from a woman under 30 in good health. Both conserved end residues are part of each CDR3. The D gene is left open where the match is weak. The size entry is marked missing in some rows and otherwise reads once, few, many or a size class.

v_gene: TRBV5-4; j_gene: TRBJ1-1; d_gene: TRBD1; abundance: few; CDR3nt: TGTGCCAGCAGCCTAGACAGGGGTGTGATGAACACTGAAGCTTTCTTT; CDR3aa: CASSLDRGVMNTEAFF
v_gene: TRBV5-4; j_gene: TRBJ2-2; d_gene: .; abundance: .; CDR3nt: TGTGCCAGCAGCTTGGGGCCAGGGGACACCGGGGAGCTGTTTTTT; CDR3aa: CASSLGPGDTGELFF
v_gene: TRBV5-1; j_gene: TRBJ2-7; d_gene: TRBD1; abundance: .; CDR3nt: TGCGCCAGCAGCGTCGGACAGGGGAACCTTCGGCAGTACTTC; CDR3aa: CASSVGQGNLRQYF
v_gene: TRBV10-3; j_gene: TRBJ1-2; d_gene: .; abundance: .; CDR3nt: TGTGCCATCAGTGAGTCGGCGCGGGGGGGTGTGAGGGGCTACACCTTC; CDR3aa: CAISESARGGVRGYTF
v_gene: TRBV6-5; j_gene: TRBJ1-1; d_gene: .; abundance: few; CDR3nt: TGTGCCAGCAGTTACTCGGGGACTAGCGACACTGAAGCTTTCTTT; CDR3aa: CASSYSGTSDTEAFF
v_gene: TRBV7-9; j_gene: TRBJ2-5; d_gene: TRBD1; abundance: .; CDR3nt: TGTGCCAGCAGCCACTACCAGGGGGCAGCGGAGACCCAGTACTTC; CDR3aa: CASSHYQGAAETQYF
v_gene: TRBV7-9; j_gene: TRBJ2-2; d_gene: .; abundance: few; CDR3nt: TGTGCCAGCAGCTTTTCCGGCACCGGGGAGCTGTTTTTT; CDR3aa: CASSFSGTGELFF
v_gene: TRBV14; j_gene: TRBJ2-7; d_gene: TRBD2; abundance: .; CDR3nt: TGTGCCAGCAGCCAAGCGACTAGCGGGACTCCTCAGCAGTACTTC; CDR3aa: CASSQATSGTPQQYF
v_gene: TRBV30; j_gene: TRBJ2-7; d_gene: TRBD1; abundance: few; CDR3nt: TGTGCCTGGATGACGGGACAGGGGGCGTTTGAGCAGTACTTC; CDR3aa: CAWMTGQGAFEQYF
v_gene: TRBV5-4; j_gene: TRBJ1-1; d_gene: TRBD1; abundance: .; CDR3nt: TGTGCCAGCAGCTTGGGACAGGGGGCGAAGGCTTTCTTT; CDR3aa: CASSLGQGAKAFF
v_gene: TRBV5-1; j_gene: TRBJ1-5; d_gene: TRBD1; abundance: few; CDR3nt: TGCGCCAGCAGCTATGACAGGGACCAGCCCCAGCATTTT; CDR3aa: CASSYDRDQPQHF
v_gene: TRBV7-8; j_gene: TRBJ2-3; d_gene: TRBD2; abundance: .; CDR3nt: TGTGCCAGCAGCTTAGACGGCGGGAGGGCCGCGACGCAGTATTTT; CDR3aa: CASSLDGGRAATQYF
v_gene: TRBV27; j_gene: TRBJ1-1; d_gene: .; abundance: few; CDR3nt: TGTGCCAGCAGTGCGGCGGGGGGGAACACTGAAGCTTTCTTT; CDR3aa: CASSAAGGNTEAFF
v_gene: TRBV7-9; j_gene: TRBJ2-7; d_gene: .; abundance: few; CDR3nt: TGTGCCAGCAGCCCTCGGGGTTACGAGCAGTACTTC; CDR3aa: CASSPRGYEQYF
v_gene: TRBV5-1; j_gene: TRBJ2-1; d_gene: TRBD2; abundance: .; CDR3nt: TGCGCCAGCAGCTCAGGGACTACCGCGAGCTCCTACAATGAGCAGTTCTTC; CDR3aa: CASSSGTTASSYNEQFF
v_gene: TRBV30; j_gene: TRBJ1-6; d_gene: .; abundance: .; CDR3nt: TGTGCCTGTATGAGGAGCTCCTATAATTCACCCCTCCACTTT; CDR3aa: CACMRSSYNSPLHF
v_gene: TRBV29-1; j_gene: TRBJ1-5; d_gene: TRBD1; abundance: .; CDR3nt: TGCAGCGTCCGCACAGGGGGCGGGAATCAGCCCCAGCATTTT; CDR3aa: CSVRTGGGNQPQHF
v_gene: TRBV6-1; j_gene: TRBJ2-7; d_gene: TRBD2; abundance: .; CDR3nt: TGTGCCAGCAGTATCTCCACTAGCGGGAGTTACGAGCAGTACTTC; CDR3aa: CASSISTSGSYEQYF
v_gene: TRBV15; j_gene: TRBJ2-5; d_gene: TRBD1; abundance: .; CDR3nt: TGTGCCACCAGCAGGGGACAGACCCAAGAGACCCAGTACTTC; CDR3aa: CATSRGQTQETQYF
v_gene: TRBV5-4; j_gene: TRBJ2-1; d_gene: .; abundance: few; CDR3nt: TGTGCCAGCAGCTTGAATCTTGAGGCTAACTACAATGAGCAGTTCTTC; CDR3aa: CASSLNLEANYNEQFF
v_gene: TRBV28; j_gene: TRBJ1-2; d_gene: TRBD1; abundance: once; CDR3nt: TGTGCCAGCAGTTTAGGGGGGATGGGACAGGGGCATGGCTACACCTTC; CDR3aa: CASSLGGMGQGHGYTF
v_gene: TRBV6-5; j_gene: TRBJ1-1; d_gene: .; abundance: .; CDR3nt: TGTGCCAGCAGTTTAGCTTCTAGCCGCACTGAAGCTTTCTTT; CDR3aa: CASSLASSRTEAFF
v_gene: TRBV5-4; j_gene: TRBJ2-7; d_gene: TRBD1; abundance: once; CDR3nt: TGTGCCAGCAGCTTGGGCGGTGGATTTGGGGACAGGGACTACGAGCAGTACTTC; CDR3aa: CASSLGGGFGDRDYEQYF
v_gene: TRBV11-2; j_gene: TRBJ2-3; d_gene: TRBD1; abundance: .; CDR3nt: TGTGCCAGCAGCTCCACTCACAGGGGACATACGCAGTATTTT; CDR3aa: CASSSTHRGHTQYF
v_gene: TRBV7-9; j_gene: TRBJ2-5; d_gene: TRBD1; abundance: few; CDR3nt: TGTGCCAGCAGCAAGGGACAGGTGGAGACCCAGTACTTC; CDR3aa: CASSKGQVETQYF
v_gene: TRBV30; j_gene: TRBJ2-3; d_gene: .; abundance: few; CDR3nt: TGTGCCTGGAGGAAACCGGGGGACACAGATACGCAGTATTTT; CDR3aa: CAWRKPGDTDTQYF
v_gene: TRBV5-1; j_gene: TRBJ2-3; d_gene: .; abundance: .; CDR3nt: TGCGCCAGCAGCCGGGCAAGGCAGGGTAGGTCAGATACGCAGTATTTT; CDR3aa: CASSRARQGRSDTQYF
v_gene: TRBV2; j_gene: TRBJ2-2; d_gene: .; abundance: few; CDR3nt: TGTGCCAGCACCGCCACTAGTCCGCCCGGGGAGCTGTTTTTT; CDR3aa: CASTATSPPGELFF
v_gene: TRBV28; j_gene: TRBJ2-7; d_gene: .; abundance: few; CDR3nt: TGTGCCAGCAGAGACAGAAAAACGTTCTACGAGCAGTACTTC; CDR3aa: CASRDRKTFYEQYF
v_gene: TRBV5-6; j_gene: TRBJ2-7; d_gene: TRBD1; abundance: .; CDR3nt: TGTGCCAGCAGCTCGGGACAGGTAACCTACGAGCAGTACTTC; CDR3aa: CASSSGQVTYEQYF
v_gene: TRBV5-1; j_gene: TRBJ1-1; d_gene: TRBD1; abundance: .; CDR3nt: TGCGCCAGCAGCCCTGGGACAGGTGTCTACGAAGCTTTCTTT; CDR3aa: CASSPGTGVYEAFF
v_gene: TRBV15; j_gene: TRBJ2-7; d_gene: .; abundance: .; CDR3nt: TGTGCCACCAGCGCCAGCAAGGGGTACGGATCCTACGAGCAGTACTTC; CDR3aa: CATSASKGYGSYEQYF
v_gene: TRBV6-5; j_gene: TRBJ1-3; d_gene: .; abundance: few; CDR3nt: TGTGCCAGCAGTTACTTAATTGCAGGGGTGGTACACACCATATATTTT; CDR3aa: CASSYLIAGVVHTIYF
v_gene: TRBV30; j_gene: TRBJ1-1; d_gene: TRBD1; abundance: .; CDR3nt: TGTGCCTGGAGTGTCATGGACAGGGCGAACACTGAAGCTTTCTTT; CDR3aa: CAWSVMDRANTEAFF
v_gene: TRBV7-8; j_gene: TRBJ1-2; d_gene: TRBD1; abundance: once; CDR3nt: TGTGCCAGCAGCTCGGCCGGGACAGGGGCCGTAGGGGTTGGCTACACCTTC; CDR3aa: CASSSAGTGAVGVGYTF
v_gene: TRBV5-1; j_gene: TRBJ2-5; d_gene: .; abundance: few; CDR3nt: TGTGCCAGCAGCTTGGCCGGGGGAGGAGAGACCCAGTACTTC; CDR3aa: CASSLAGGGETQYF
v_gene: TRBV19; j_gene: TRBJ2-3; d_gene: .; abundance: few; CDR3nt: TGTGCCAGTAGTCCCAGAACAGGGTTTAATACGCAGTATTTT; CDR3aa: CASSPRTGFNTQYF
v_gene: TRBV7-2; j_gene: TRBJ1-6; d_gene: TRBD1; abundance: .; CDR3nt: TGTGCCAGCAGCTCCAGGGGGCGACTAGTCCACTTT; CDR3aa: CASSSRGRLVHF
v_gene: TRBV7-6; j_gene: TRBJ2-3; d_gene: .; abundance: .; CDR3nt: TGTGCCAGCAGCTTACTGCGGCTGGGTACAGATACGCAGTATTTT; CDR3aa: CASSLLRLGTDTQYF
v_gene: TRBV11-2; j_gene: TRBJ2-6; d_gene: TRBD1; abundance: .; CDR3nt: TGTGCCAGCAGTCACAGGGGGTCTGGGGCCAACGTCCTGACTTTC; CDR3aa: CASSHRGSGANVLTF
v_gene: TRBV19; j_gene: TRBJ1-2; d_gene: TRBD1; abundance: few; CDR3nt: TGTGCCAGTAGTATAGCCCGGACAGGGGGCTATGGCTACACCTTC; CDR3aa: CASSIARTGGYGYTF
v_gene: TRBV5-1; j_gene: TRBJ2-1; d_gene: .; abundance: .; CDR3nt: TGCGCCAGCAGCTCCAACTTGGGGGCGTTCTTC; CDR3aa: CASSSNLGAFF
v_gene: TRBV19; j_gene: TRBJ2-7; d_gene: TRBD2; abundance: .; CDR3nt: TGTGCCAGTAAGGGGACTAGCGGGAGCTCCTACGAGCAGTACTTC; CDR3aa: CASKGTSGSSYEQYF
v_gene: TRBV5-1; j_gene: TRBJ2-1; d_gene: TRBD1; abundance: few; CDR3nt: TGCGCCAGCACCCGGGACAGGGGCGACAATGAGCAGTTCTTC; CDR3aa: CASTRDRGDNEQFF
v_gene: TRBV19; j_gene: TRBJ1-1; d_gene: .; abundance: .; CDR3nt: TGTGCCAGCTCCCAGGGGTTTGTCACTGAAGCTTTCTTT; CDR3aa: CASSQGFVTEAFF
v_gene: TRBV5-1; j_gene: TRBJ2-3; d_gene: .; abundance: .; CDR3nt: TGCGCCAGCAGCTTGGCTCGCTCAGATGCGCAGTATTTT; CDR3aa: CASSLARSDAQYF
v_gene: TRBV6-5; j_gene: TRBJ2-1; d_gene: .; abundance: few; CDR3nt: TGTGCCAGCAGTTACCAACCCAGCGGGCTCTACAATGAGCAGTTCTTC; CDR3aa: CASSYQPSGLYNEQFF
v_gene: TRBV5-4; j_gene: TRBJ2-1; d_gene: TRBD2; abundance: few; CDR3nt: TGTGCCAGCACCCCGGCGGGACTAGCGGGAGGAGGCTACAATGAGCAGTTCTTC; CDR3aa: CASTPAGLAGGGYNEQFF
v_gene: TRBV28; j_gene: TRBJ1-2; d_gene: TRBD1; abundance: few; CDR3nt: TGTGCCAGCAGTCCCCTCGGGACAGGGGGCTACCTCTATGGCTACACCTTC; CDR3aa: CASSPLGTGGYLYGYTF
v_gene: TRBV6-1; j_gene: TRBJ2-2; d_gene: TRBD1; abundance: .; CDR3nt: TGTGCCAGCAGTGCGACAGGGGGCAACGCCGGGGAGCTGTTTTTT; CDR3aa: CASSATGGNAGELFF
v_gene: TRBV12-5; j_gene: TRBJ2-1; d_gene: TRBD2; abundance: few; CDR3nt: TGTGCTAGTGGTCCCGGGACTAGCGGGGACTACAATGAGCAGTTCTTC; CDR3aa: CASGPGTSGDYNEQFF
v_gene: TRBV10-2; j_gene: TRBJ1-3; d_gene: .; abundance: few; CDR3nt: TGCGCCAGCAGCGTGACCCTAAAGGGAGACACCATATATTTT; CDR3aa: CASSVTLKGDTIYF